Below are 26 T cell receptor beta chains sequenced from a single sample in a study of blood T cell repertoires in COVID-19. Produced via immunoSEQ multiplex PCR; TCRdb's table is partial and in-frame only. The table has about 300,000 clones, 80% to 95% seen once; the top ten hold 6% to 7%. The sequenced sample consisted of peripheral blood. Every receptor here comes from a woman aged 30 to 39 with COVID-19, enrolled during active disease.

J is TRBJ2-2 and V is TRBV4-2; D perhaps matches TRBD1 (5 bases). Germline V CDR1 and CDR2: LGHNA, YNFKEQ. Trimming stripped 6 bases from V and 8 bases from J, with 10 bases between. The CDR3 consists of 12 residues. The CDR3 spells CASRKGWGELFF. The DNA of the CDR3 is TGTGCCAGCAGGAAGGGGTGGGGGGAGCTGTTTTTT.

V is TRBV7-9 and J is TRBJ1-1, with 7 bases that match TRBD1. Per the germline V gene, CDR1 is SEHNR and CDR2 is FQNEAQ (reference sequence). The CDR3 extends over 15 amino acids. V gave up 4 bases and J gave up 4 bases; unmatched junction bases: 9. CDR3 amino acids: CASSSPLNRGTEAFF. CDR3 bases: TGTGCCAGCAGCTCCCCCTTGAACAGGGGCACTGAAGCTTTCTTT.

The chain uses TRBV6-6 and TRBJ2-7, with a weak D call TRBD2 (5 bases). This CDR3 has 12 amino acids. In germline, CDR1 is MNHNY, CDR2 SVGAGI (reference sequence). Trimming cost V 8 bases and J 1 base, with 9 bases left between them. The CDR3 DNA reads TGTGCCAGCGCTGGGGAGTCCTACGAGCAGTACTTC. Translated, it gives CASAGESYEQYF.

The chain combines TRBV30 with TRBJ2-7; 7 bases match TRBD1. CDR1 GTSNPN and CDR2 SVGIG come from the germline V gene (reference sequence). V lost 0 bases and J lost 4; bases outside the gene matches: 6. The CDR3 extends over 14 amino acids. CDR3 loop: CAWSVLGQPYEQYF. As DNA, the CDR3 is TGTGCCTGGAGTGTATTGGGACAGCCGTACGAGCAGTACTTC.

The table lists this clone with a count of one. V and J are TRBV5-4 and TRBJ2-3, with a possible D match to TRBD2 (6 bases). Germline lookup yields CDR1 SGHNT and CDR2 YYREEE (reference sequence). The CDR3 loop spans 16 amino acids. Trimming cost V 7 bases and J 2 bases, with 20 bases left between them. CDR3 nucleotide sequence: TGTGCCAGCGCCACCCGCGGTAGCGGCTACACAGATACGCAGTATTTT. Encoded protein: CASATRGSGYTDTQYF.

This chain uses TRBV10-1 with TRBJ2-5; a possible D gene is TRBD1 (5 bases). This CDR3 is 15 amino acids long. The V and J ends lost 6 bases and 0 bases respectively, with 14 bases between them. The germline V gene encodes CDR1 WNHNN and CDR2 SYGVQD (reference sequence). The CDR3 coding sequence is TGCGCCAGCAGCGACTCCGACAGTTACCAAGAGACCCAGTACTTC. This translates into CASSDSDSYQETQYF.

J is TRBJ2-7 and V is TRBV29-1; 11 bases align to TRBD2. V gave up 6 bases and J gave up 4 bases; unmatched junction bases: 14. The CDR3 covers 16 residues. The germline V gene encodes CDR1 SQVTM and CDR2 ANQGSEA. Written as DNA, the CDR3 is TGCAGCGTCCGGGTTGGGGTAGCGGGAGGGCCGTACGAGCAGTACTTC. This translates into CSVRVGVAGGPYEQYF.

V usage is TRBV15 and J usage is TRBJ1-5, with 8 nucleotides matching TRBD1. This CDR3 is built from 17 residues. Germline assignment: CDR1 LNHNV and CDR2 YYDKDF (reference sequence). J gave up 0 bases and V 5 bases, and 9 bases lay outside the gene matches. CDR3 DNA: TGTGCCACCAGCGGGGGCAGGGGGCTGTTTAGCAATCAGCCCCAGCATTTT. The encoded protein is CATSGGRGLFSNQPQHF.

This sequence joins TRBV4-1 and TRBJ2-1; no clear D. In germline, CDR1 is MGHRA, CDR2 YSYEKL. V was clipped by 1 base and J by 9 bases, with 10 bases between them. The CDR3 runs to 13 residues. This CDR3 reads CASSQVTRSEQFF. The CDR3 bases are TGCGCCAGCAGCCAAGTGACCCGGAGTGAGCAGTTCTTC.

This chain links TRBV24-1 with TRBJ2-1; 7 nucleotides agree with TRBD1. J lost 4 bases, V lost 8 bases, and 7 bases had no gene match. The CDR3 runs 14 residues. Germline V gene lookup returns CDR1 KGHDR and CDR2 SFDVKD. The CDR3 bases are TGTGCCACCAAGGGGGCGGGTTCTTACAATGAGCAGTTCTTC. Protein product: CATKGAGSYNEQFF.

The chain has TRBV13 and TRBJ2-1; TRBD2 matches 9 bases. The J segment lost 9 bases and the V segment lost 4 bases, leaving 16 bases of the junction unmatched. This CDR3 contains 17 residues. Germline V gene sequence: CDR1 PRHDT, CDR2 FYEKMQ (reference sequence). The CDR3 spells CASSSFRREGRFGEQFF. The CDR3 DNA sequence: TGTGCCAGCAGCTCTTTTCGGCGGGAGGGCCGGTTCGGTGAGCAGTTCTTC.

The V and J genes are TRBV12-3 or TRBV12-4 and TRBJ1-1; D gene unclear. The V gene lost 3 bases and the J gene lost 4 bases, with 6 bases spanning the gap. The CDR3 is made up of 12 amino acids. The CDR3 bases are TGTGCCAGCAGTTTCCGGGGCACTGAAGCTTTCTTT. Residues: CASSFRGTEAFF.

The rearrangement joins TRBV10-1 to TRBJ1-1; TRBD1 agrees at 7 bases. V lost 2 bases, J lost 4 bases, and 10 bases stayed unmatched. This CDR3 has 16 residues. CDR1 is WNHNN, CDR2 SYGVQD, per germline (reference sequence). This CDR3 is CASSELGRTGLTEAFF. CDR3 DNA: TGCGCCAGCAGTGAGCTTGGCAGGACAGGACTCACTGAAGCTTTCTTT.

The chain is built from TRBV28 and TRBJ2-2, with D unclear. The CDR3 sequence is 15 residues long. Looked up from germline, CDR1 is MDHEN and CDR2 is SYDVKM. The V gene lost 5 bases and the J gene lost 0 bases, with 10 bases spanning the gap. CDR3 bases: TGTGCCAGCAGTATGCCCAGGCCGAACACCGGGGAGCTGTTTTTT. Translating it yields CASSMPRPNTGELFF.

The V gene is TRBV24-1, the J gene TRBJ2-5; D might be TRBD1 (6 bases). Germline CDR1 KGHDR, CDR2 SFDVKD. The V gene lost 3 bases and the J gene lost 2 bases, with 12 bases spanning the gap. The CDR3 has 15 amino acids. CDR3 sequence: CATSDSGQRQETQYF. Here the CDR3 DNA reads TGTGCCACCAGTGATAGTGGACAGCGGCAAGAGACCCAGTACTTC.

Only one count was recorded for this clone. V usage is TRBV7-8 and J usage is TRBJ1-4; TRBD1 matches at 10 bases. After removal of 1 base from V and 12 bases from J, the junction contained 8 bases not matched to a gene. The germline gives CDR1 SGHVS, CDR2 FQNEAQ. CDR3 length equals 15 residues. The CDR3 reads CASSLGQGAANELFF. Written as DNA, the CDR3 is TGTGCCAGCAGCTTAGGACAGGGGGCCGCTAACGAACTGTTTTTT. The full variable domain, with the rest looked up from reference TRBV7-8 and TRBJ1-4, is GAGVSQSPRYKVAKRGQDVALRCDPISGHVSLFWYQQALGQGPEFLTYFQNEAQLDKSGLPSDRFFAERPEGSVSTLKIQRTQQEDSAVYLCASSLGQGAANELFFGSGTQLSVL.

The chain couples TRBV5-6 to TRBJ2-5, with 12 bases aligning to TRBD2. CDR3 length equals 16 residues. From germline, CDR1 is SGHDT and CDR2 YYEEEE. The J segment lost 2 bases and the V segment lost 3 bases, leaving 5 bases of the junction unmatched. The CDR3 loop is CASSSSTSGSQETQYF. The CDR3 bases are TGTGCCAGCAGCTCGTCGACTAGCGGGAGTCAAGAGACCCAGTACTTC.

The chain's CDR3 is CASAPGQGAISGANVLTF. DNA of the CDR3: TGTGCCAGCGCTCCGGGCCAGGGGGCCATCTCTGGGGCCAACGTCCTGACTTTC. This chain uses TRBV2 with TRBJ2-6; 8 nucleotides match TRBD1. Trimming took 8 bases from V and 0 from J; bases not matched to a gene: 12. The germline CDR1 and CDR2 sequences are SNHLY and FYNNEI. The CDR3 is 18 amino acids.

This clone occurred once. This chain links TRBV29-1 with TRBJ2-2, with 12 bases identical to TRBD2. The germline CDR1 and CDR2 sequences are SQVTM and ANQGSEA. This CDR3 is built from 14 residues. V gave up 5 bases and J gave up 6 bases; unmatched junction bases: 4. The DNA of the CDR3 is TGCAGCGTTTATACTAGCGGGAGGCCCGGGGAGCTGTTTTTT. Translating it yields CSVYTSGRPGELFF.

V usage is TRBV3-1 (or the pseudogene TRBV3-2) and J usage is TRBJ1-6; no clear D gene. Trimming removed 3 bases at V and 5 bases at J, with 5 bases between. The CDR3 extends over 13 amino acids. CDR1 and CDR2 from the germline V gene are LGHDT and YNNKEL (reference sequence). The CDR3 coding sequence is TGTGCCAGCAGCCAGGCAGATAATTCACCCCTCCACTTT. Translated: CASSQADNSPLHF.

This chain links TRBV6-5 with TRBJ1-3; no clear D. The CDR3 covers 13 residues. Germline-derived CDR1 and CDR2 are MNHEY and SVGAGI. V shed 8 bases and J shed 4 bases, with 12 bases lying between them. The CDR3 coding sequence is TGTGCCAGCGGGCGGGCAACAGGAAACACCATATATTTT. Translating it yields CASGRATGNTIYF.

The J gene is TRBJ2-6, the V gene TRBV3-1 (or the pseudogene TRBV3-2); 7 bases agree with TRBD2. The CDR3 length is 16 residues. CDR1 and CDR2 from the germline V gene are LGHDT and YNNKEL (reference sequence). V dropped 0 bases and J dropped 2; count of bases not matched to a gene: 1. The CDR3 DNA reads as TGTGCCAGCAGCCAAGATGGGGGGGCTGGGGCCAACGTCCTGACTTTC. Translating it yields CASSQDGGAGANVLTF.

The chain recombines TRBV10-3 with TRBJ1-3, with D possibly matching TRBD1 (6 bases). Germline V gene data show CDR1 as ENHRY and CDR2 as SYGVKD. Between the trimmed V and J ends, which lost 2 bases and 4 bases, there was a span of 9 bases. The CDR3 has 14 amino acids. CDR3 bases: TGTGCCATCAGTGAGGCAGGGGAAGGAAACACCATATATTTT. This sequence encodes CAISEAGEGNTIYF.

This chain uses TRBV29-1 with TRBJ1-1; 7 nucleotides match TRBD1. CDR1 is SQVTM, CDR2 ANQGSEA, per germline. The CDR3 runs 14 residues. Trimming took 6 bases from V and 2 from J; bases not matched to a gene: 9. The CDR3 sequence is CSVISTGTNTEAFF. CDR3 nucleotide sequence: TGCAGCGTCATCTCGACAGGGACTAACACTGAAGCTTTCTTT.

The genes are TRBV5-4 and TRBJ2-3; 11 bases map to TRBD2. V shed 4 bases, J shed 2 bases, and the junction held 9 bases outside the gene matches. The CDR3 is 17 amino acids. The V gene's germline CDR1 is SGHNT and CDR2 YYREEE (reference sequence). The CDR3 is CASSPAPTSGATDTQYF. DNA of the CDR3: TGTGCCAGCAGCCCCGCCCCGACTAGCGGGGCCACAGATACGCAGTATTTT. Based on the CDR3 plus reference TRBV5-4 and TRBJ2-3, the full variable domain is ETGVTQSPTHLIKTRGQQVTLRCSSQSGHNTVSWYQQALGQGPQFIFQYYREEENGRGNFPPRFSGLQFPNYSSELNVNALELDDSALYLCASSPAPTSGATDTQYFGPGTRLTVL.

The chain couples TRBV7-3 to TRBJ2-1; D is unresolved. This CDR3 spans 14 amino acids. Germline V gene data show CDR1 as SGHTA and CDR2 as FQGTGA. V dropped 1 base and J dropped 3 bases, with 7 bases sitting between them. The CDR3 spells CASSLSGYYNEQFF. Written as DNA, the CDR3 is TGTGCCAGCAGCTTAAGCGGATACTACAATGAGCAGTTCTTC.